The 13 T cell receptor beta chains below were found in one sample sequenced in a study of T cell responses to AZD1222 COVID-19 vaccine. The assay was immunoSEQ multiplex PCR, and TCRdb's table has in-frame clones only and misses some. Of some 150,000 clones in the sample, 86% are singletons; the top ten hold approximately 5%. The sample was peripheral blood, taken 28 days after the second AZD1222 dose. The receptors derive from an adult who received the AZD1222 COVID-19 vaccine.

This clone appeared a single time. The rearrangement joins TRBV18 to TRBJ2-7; D possibly corresponds to TRBD1 (5 bases). Per germline, CDR1 KGHSH and CDR2 LQKENI. This CDR3 spans 13 amino acids. V lost 4 bases, J lost 2 bases, and 9 bases lay in between. The CDR3 loop reads CASSRAGTYEQYF. The CDR3, as DNA: TGTGCCAGCTCACGCGCAGGGACCTACGAGCAGTACTTC.

This clone was detected a few times. The CDR3 protein is CASSLVSSGYNEQFF. The CDR3 DNA reads TGTGCCAGCAGCTTAGTCTCTAGCGGATACAATGAGCAGTTCTTC. V gene TRBV11-3 combines with J gene TRBJ2-1, with 7 bases that match TRBD2. There are 15 residues in the CDR3. In germline, CDR1 is SGHNT, CDR2 YENEEA. Trimming at V came to 1 base and at J to 4 bases, leaving 4 bases not matched to a gene.

The V call is TRBV12-2, the J call TRBJ2-2. TRBV12-2 constitutes a pseudogene. The CDR3 runs to 17 residues. CDR3 residues: CASRLLPGDANTGELFF. In DNA form, the CDR3 reads TGTGCAAGTCGCTTACTCCCCGGCGACGCGAACACCGGGGAGCTGTTTTTT.

This clone showed up just once. At the DNA level, this CDR3 is encoded by other sequences in the same sample as well. The V gene is TRBV30, the J gene TRBJ1-1, with TRBD1 as a possible D gene (6 bases). This CDR3 has 13 residues. In germline, CDR1 is GTSNPN, CDR2 SVGIG (reference sequence). V lost 0 bases and J 1 base, leaving 6 bases between the germline ends. CDR3 nucleotides: TGTGCCTGGAGTGTAGGGGGGAACACTGAAGCTTTCTTT. This codes for CAWSVGGNTEAFF.

The chain has TRBV25-1 and TRBJ1-1; D is ambiguous. Trimming cost V 4 bases and J 1 base, with 7 bases left between them. The CDR3 is made up of 13 amino acids. Germline values: CDR1 MGHDK, CDR2 SYGVNS. The CDR3 sequence: CASSVRWNTEAFF. The CDR3 coding sequence is TGTGCCAGCAGTGTAAGGTGGAACACTGAAGCTTTCTTT.

The CDR3 DNA follows: TGTGCCATCAGTCGACAGGGGGCAGGTGAAAAACTGTTTTTT. The encoded protein is CAISRQGAGEKLFF. The genes are TRBV10-3 and TRBJ1-4; 10 positions agree with TRBD1. Losses at the gene ends were 5 bases for V and 7 bases for J; bases not matched to a gene: 4. In germline, CDR1 is ENHRY, CDR2 SYGVKD. CDR3 length: 14 amino acids.

V and J are TRBV10-2 and TRBJ1-5; the D is unclear. This CDR3 is 11 amino acids long. With 3 bases removed from V and 9 bases from J, the gap between germline ends came to 6 bases. Germline values: CDR1 WSHSY, CDR2 SAAADI. In DNA form, the CDR3 reads TGCGCCAGCAGTGACCTGGGGCCCCAGCATTTT. Amino acid sequence: CASSDLGPQHF.

This clone was detected once. The genes are TRBV20-1 and TRBJ2-1; D not resolved. The V end lost 5 bases, the J end lost 10 bases, and 12 bases lay between the germline ends. This CDR3 comprises 11 residues. Germline lookup yields CDR1 DFQATT and CDR2 SNEGSKA (reference sequence). This CDR3 is CSAPTGPEQFF. DNA of the CDR3: TGCAGTGCTCCGACTGGGCCCGAGCAGTTCTTC.

This sequence joins TRBV24-1 and TRBJ2-3, with D unclear. This CDR3 contains 13 residues. Looked up from germline, CDR1 is KGHDR and CDR2 is SFDVKD. Trimming removed 5 bases from V and 4 bases from J, with 9 bases in between. This chain's CDR3 is CATSVDSSDTQYF. The CDR3 nucleotides read TGTGCCACCAGTGTCGACTCTTCAGATACGCAGTATTTT.

This chain connects TRBV10-3 to TRBJ1-1, with 9 bases that match TRBD1. There are 14 residues in the CDR3. CDR1 is ENHRY and CDR2 is SYGVKD in the germline V gene. Germline trimming cut 5 bases from V and 6 bases from J; bases unmatched to any gene: 7. The CDR3: CAISRGQGGAEAFF. For the CDR3, the DNA is TGTGCCATCAGTAGGGGACAGGGAGGCGCTGAAGCTTTCTTT.

The chain recombines TRBV27 with TRBJ2-2, with a weak D call TRBD2 (5 bases). The CDR3 consists of 16 residues. Between the trimmed V and J ends, which lost 2 bases and 1 base, there was a span of 11 bases. Germline-derived CDR1 and CDR2 are MNHEY and SMNVEV (reference sequence). CDR3 in amino acids: CASSLSGLLNTGELFF. CDR3 sequence (DNA): TGTGCCAGCAGTTTAAGTGGACTCCTGAACACCGGGGAGCTGTTTTTT.

This chain links TRBV27 with TRBJ1-5; the D is unclear. Germline-derived CDR1 and CDR2 are MNHEY and SMNVEV (reference sequence). V gave up 5 bases and J gave up 4 bases, with 9 bases separating them. The CDR3 totals 13 residues. The CDR3 loop is CASSRAANQPQHF. As DNA, the CDR3 is TGTGCCAGCAGTCGTGCGGCAAATCAGCCCCAGCATTTT.

This clone was found once. For the CDR3, the DNA is TGTGCCAGCTCAACGACAGGGACGGGGAACGAAAAACTGTTTTTT. Protein sequence: CASSTTGTGNEKLFF. The chain is built from TRBV18 and TRBJ1-4, with 7 bases that match TRBD1. Looked up from germline, CDR1 is KGHSH and CDR2 is LQKENI. This CDR3 is 15 amino acids long. The V and J ends lost 5 bases and 8 bases, in that order; junction bases with no gene match: 11.